A single sample is the source of the 3 T cell receptor beta chains below, sequenced in a study of response to subunit inactivated influenza vaccine. TCRdb redid the calling of the RT-PCR reads with MiXCR, one entry per CDR3 protein. Here the sample spans hundreds of thousands of distinct CDR3 sequences, approximately 15% being singletons. Sequences were derived from PBMCs from blood, sampled 14 to 15 days before vaccination. The receptors come from a man in his fifties who received an inactivated influenza vaccine.

The chain recombines TRBV6-2 or TRBV6-3 with TRBJ2-2; D remains unclear. The CDR3 runs 13 residues. CDR1 is MNHEY, CDR2 SVGEGT, per germline. The V gene lost 6 bases and the J gene lost 6 bases, with 11 bases spanning the gap. DNA for the CDR3: TGTGCCAGCAGAACCACACCAGCCGGGGAGCTGTTTTTT. Protein product: CASRTTPAGELFF.

This clonotype was detected many times. The chain combines TRBV7-8 with TRBJ1-1, with no clear D. Germline V gene sequence: CDR1 SGHVS, CDR2 FQNEAQ. Trimming stripped 0 bases from V and 1 base from J, with 6 bases between. The CDR3 has 14 amino acids. In DNA form, the CDR3 reads TGTGCCAGCAGCTTAGCCTACAGGAACACTGAAGCTTTCTTT. It translates to CASSLAYRNTEAFF.

The sample holds a few counts of this clonotype. The chain employs TRBV20-1 and TRBJ2-2; the D is unclear. Germline V gene lookup returns CDR1 DFQATT and CDR2 SNEGSKA (reference sequence). The CDR3 covers 15 residues. Trimming pared 6 bases from V and 0 bases from J, leaving 14 bases between. CDR3: CSATRRTPNTGELFF. The DNA of the CDR3 is TGCAGTGCCACGAGACGGACGCCGAACACCGGGGAGCTGTTTTTT.